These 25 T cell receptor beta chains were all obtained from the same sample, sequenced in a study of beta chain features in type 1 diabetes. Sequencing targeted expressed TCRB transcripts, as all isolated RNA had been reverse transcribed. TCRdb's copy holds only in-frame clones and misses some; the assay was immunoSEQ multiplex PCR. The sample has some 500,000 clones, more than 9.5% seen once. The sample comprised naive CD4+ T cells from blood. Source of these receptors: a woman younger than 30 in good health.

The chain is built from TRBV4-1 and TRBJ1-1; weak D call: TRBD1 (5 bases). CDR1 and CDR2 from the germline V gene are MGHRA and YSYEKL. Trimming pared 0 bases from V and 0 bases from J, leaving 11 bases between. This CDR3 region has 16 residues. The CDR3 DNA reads TGCGCCAGCAGCCAAGATTTGGGACGGATGAACACTGAAGCTTTCTTT. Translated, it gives CASSQDLGRMNTEAFF.

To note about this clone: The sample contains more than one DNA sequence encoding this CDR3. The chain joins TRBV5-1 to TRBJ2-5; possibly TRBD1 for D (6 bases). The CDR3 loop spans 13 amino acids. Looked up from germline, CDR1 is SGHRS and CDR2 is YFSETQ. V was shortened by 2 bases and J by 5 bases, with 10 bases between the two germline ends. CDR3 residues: CASSLTGPETQYF. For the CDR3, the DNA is TGCGCCAGCAGCTTAACAGGGCCCGAGACCCAGTACTTC.

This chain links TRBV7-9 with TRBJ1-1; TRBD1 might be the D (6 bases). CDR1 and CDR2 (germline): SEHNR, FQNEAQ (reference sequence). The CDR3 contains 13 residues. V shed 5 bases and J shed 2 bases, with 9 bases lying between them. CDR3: CASSTTGNTEAFF. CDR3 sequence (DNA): TGTGCCAGCAGCACGACAGGTAACACTGAAGCTTTCTTT.

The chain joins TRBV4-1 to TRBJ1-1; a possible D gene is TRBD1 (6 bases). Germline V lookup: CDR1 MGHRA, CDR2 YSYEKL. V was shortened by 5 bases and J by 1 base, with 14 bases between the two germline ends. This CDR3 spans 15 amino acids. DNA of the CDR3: TGCGCCAGCAGCTCCCACCAGGGGACGAACACTGAAGCTTTCTTT. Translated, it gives CASSSHQGTNTEAFF.

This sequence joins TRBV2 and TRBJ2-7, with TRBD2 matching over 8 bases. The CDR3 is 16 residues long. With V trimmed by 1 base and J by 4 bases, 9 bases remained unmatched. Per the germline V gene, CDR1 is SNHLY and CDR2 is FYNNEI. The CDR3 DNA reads TGTGCCAGCAGTGAAGTTAGCGGGGAACGTAGGTACGAGCAGTACTTC. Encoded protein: CASSEVSGERRYEQYF.

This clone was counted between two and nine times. The CDR3 DNA sequence: TGCAGCACGGAGGGGGGGCTTGGCACAGATACGCAGTATTTT. Protein: CSTEGGLGTDTQYF. The rearrangement joins TRBV29-1 to TRBJ2-3; tentative D call: TRBD2 (7 bases). V was clipped by 8 bases and J by 1 base, with 16 bases between them. The CDR3 is 14 amino acids. CDR1 SQVTM and CDR2 ANQGSEA come from the germline V gene.

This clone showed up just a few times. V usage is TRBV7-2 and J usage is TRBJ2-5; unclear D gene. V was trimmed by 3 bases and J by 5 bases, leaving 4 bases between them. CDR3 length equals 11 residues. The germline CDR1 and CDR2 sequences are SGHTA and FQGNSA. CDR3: CASSFAETQYF. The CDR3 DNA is TGTGCCAGCAGCTTTGCGGAGACCCAGTACTTC.

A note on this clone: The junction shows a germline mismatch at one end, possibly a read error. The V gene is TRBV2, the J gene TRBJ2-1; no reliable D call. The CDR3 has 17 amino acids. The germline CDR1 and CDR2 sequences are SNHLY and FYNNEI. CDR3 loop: CATSEVPPQFGRNEQFF. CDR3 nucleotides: TGTGCCACCAGTGAGGTCCCGCCCCAGTTCGGTCGGAATGAGCAGTTCTTC.

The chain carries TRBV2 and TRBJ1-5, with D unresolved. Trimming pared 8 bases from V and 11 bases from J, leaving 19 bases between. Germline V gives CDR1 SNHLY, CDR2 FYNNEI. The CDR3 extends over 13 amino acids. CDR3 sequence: CASSPMVVRAQHF. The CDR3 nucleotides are TGTGCCAGCTCACCCATGGTGGTAAGGGCCCAGCATTTT.

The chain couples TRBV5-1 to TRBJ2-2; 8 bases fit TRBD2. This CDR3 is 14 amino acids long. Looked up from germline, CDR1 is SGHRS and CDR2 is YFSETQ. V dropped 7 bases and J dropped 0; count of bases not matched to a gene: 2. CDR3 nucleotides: TGCGCCAGCCGGGGACTAGCGAACACCGGGGAGCTGTTTTTT. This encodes CASRGLANTGELFF.

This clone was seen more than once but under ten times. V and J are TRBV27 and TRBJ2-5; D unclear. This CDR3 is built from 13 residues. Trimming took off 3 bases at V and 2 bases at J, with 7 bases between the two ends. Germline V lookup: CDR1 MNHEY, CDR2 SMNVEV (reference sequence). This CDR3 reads CASSFNRQETQYF. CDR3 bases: TGTGCCAGCAGTTTTAACAGACAAGAGACCCAGTACTTC.

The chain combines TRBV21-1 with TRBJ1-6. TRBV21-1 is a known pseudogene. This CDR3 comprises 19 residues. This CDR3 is CASSQGDLLWLLGNSPLHF. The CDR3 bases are TGTGCCAGCAGTCAAGGGGACCTTCTGTGGCTTTTGGGGAATTCACCCCTCCACTTT.

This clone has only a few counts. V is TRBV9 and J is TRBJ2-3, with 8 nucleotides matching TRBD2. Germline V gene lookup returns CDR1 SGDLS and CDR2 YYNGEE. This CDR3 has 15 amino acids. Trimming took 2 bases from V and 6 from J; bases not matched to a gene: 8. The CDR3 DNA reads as TGTGCCAGCAGCGTGCAGCGGGGGTTATGGGATACGCAGTATTTT. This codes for CASSVQRGLWDTQYF.

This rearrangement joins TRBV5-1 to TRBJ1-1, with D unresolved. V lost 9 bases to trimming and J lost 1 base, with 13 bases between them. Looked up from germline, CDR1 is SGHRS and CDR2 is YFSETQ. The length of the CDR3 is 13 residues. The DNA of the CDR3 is TGCGCCACCCGACCGGGGTCGAACACTGAAGCTTTCTTT. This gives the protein CATRPGSNTEAFF.

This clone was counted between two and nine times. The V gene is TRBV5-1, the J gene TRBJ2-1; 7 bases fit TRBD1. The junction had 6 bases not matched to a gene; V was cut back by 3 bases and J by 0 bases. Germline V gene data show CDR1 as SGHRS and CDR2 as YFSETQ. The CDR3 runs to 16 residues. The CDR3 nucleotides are TGCGCCAGCAGCTCGGGACAGACCAGCTCCTACAATGAGCAGTTCTTC. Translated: CASSSGQTSSYNEQFF.

CDR3 DNA sequence: TGTGCCAGCAGCGCAGGACAGGGAGAGTACAATGAGCAGTTCTTC. It encodes CASSAGQGEYNEQFF. J is TRBJ2-1 and V is TRBV9; the match to TRBD1 covers 8 bases. This CDR3 contains 15 residues. J lost 4 bases, V lost 3 bases, and 6 bases had no gene match. Per the germline V gene, CDR1 is SGDLS and CDR2 is YYNGEE.

CDR3 DNA sequence: TGTGCCAGCAGTGAATATGGGACAAACATTCAGTACTTC. It is translated as CASSEYGTNIQYF. The chain recombines TRBV6-5 with TRBJ2-4; D tentatively fits TRBD1 or TRBD2 (5 bases each). The CDR3 has 13 residues. Germline CDR1 reads MNHEY; CDR2 reads SVGAGI. V dropped 5 bases and J dropped 6 bases, with 11 bases sitting between them.

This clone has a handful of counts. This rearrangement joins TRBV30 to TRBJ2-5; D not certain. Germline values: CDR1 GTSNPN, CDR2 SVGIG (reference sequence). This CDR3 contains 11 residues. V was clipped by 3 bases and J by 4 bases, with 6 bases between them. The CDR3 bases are TGTGCCTGGAGCGGGCTAGAGACCCAGTACTTC. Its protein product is CAWSGLETQYF.

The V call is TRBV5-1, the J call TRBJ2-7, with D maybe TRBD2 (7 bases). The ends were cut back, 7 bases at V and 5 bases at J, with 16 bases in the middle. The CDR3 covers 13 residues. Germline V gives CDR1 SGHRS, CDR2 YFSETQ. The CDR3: CASGAGGGHEQYF. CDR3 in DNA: TGCGCCAGCGGTGCAGGCGGGGGCCACGAGCAGTACTTC. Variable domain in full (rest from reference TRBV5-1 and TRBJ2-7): KAGVTQTPRYLIKTRGQQVTLSCSPISGHRSVSWYQQTPGQGLQFLFEYFSETQRNKGNFPGRFSGRQFSNSRSEMNVSTLELGDSALYLCASGAGGGHEQYFGPGTRLTVT.

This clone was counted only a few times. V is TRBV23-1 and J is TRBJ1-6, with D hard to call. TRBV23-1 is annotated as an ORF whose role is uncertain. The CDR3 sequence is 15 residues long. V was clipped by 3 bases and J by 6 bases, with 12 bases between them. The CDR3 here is CASSQPDFFNSPLHF. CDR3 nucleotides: TGCGCCAGCAGTCAGCCGGACTTCTTTAATTCACCCCTCCACTTT.

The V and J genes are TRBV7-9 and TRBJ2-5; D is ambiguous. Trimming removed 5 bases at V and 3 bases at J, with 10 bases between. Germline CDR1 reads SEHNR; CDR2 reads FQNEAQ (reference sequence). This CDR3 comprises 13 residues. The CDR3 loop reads CASSLSAEETQYF. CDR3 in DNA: TGTGCCAGCAGCCTAAGCGCCGAAGAGACCCAGTACTTC.

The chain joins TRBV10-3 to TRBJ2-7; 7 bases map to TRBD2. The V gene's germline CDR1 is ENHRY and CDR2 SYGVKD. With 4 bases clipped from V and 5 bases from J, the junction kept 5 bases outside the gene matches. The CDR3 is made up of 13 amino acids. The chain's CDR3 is CAISGAGVHEQYF. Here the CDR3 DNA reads TGTGCCATCAGTGGGGCGGGGGTCCACGAGCAGTACTTC.

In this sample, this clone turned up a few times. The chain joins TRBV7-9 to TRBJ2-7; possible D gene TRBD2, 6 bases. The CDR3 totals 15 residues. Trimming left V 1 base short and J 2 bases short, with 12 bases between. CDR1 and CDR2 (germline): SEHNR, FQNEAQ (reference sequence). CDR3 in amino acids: CASSLVVTRAYEQYF. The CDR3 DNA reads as TGTGCCAGCAGCTTAGTGGTGACTAGAGCCTACGAGCAGTACTTC.

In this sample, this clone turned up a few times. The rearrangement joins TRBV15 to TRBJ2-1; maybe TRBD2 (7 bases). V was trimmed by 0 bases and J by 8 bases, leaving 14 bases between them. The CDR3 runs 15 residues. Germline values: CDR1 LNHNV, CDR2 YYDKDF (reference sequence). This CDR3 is CATSRDTGGGYEQFF. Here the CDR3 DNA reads TGTGCCACCAGCAGAGATACGGGGGGCGGATATGAGCAGTTCTTC.

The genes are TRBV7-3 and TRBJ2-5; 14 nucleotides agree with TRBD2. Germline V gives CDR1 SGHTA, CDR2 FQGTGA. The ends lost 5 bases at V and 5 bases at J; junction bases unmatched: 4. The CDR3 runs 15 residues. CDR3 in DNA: TGTGCCAGCAGCATAGGGACTAGCGGGAGCGAGACCCAGTACTTC. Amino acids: CASSIGTSGSETQYF.